These 12 T cell receptor beta chains were all obtained from the same sample, sequenced in a study of beta chain features in type 1 diabetes. Study findings and constraints: TCRB CDR3s were moderately but significantly shorter in Type 1 diabetes patients in all four CD4+ subsets.

The investigators reverse transcribed all of the isolated RNA, so they sequenced expressed TCRB transcripts. Clones were sequenced by immunoSEQ multiplex PCR, and TCRdb holds only the in-frame ones, with some missing. The table records about 390,000 clones, over 9% of them present only once. These receptors' targets are unknown. The source material was central memory CD4+ T cells from blood. These receptors all stem from a man under 40 with type 1 diabetes.

This clone has a count of ten or more. The chain is built from TRBV28 and TRBJ2-1, with 7 bases matching TRBD1. The V segment lost 7 bases and the J segment 11 bases; nucleotides outside the gene matches: 14. The CDR3 loop spans 14 amino acids. Germline lookup yields CDR1 MDHEN and CDR2 SYDVKM. The CDR3 DNA sequence: TGTGCCAGCAATACAGGGGTGTCCGAAGCTAAGCAGTTCTTC. Encoded protein: CASNTGVSEAKQFF.

This clone came up many times. The rearrangement uses TRBV2 and TRBJ2-7; possibly TRBD2 for D (6 bases). The germline CDR1 and CDR2 sequences are SNHLY and FYNNEI. V gave up 8 bases and J gave up 3 bases, with 14 bases separating them. The CDR3 contains 13 residues. The CDR3 coding sequence is TGTGCCAGCCTTGGCGGCGGGAACTACGAGCAGTACTTC. This sequence encodes CASLGGGNYEQYF.

This clone was counted between two and nine times. V gene TRBV5-1 combines with J gene TRBJ1-2; no firm D call. The CDR3 covers 13 residues. CDR1 and CDR2 from the germline V gene are SGHRS and YFSETQ. V was trimmed by 0 bases and J by 8 bases, leaving 11 bases between them. In DNA, the CDR3 is TGCGCCAGCAGCTTGGGTATCTCGACAGGCTACACCTTC. The encoded protein is CASSLGISTGYTF. The full variable domain, with the rest looked up from reference TRBV5-1 and TRBJ1-2, is KAGVTQTPRYLIKTRGQQVTLSCSPISGHRSVSWYQQTPGQGLQFLFEYFSETQRNKGNFPGRFSGRQFSNSRSEMNVSTLELGDSALYLCASSLGISTGYTFGSGTRLTVV.

The V and J genes are TRBV5-4 and TRBJ2-3, with TRBD2 matching 7 bases. Germline CDR1 reads SGHNT; CDR2 reads YYREEE (reference sequence). The V gene end was trimmed by 4 bases and the J gene end by 8 bases; junction bases not matched to a gene: 19. The CDR3 contains 17 residues. The CDR3 is CASSRVGQGGNTGTQYF. The CDR3, as DNA: TGTGCCAGCAGCCGCGTCGGGCAGGGAGGGAATACGGGTACGCAGTATTTT.

This clone was observed at least ten times. The chain uses TRBV13 and TRBJ2-5; TRBD1 aligns across 9 bases. V dropped 6 bases and J dropped 6; count of bases not matched to a gene: 8. There are 14 residues in the CDR3. CDR1 is PRHDT and CDR2 is FYEKMQ in the germline V gene (reference sequence). The CDR3: CASSMTGGQQTQYF. The CDR3 DNA reads as TGTGCCAGCAGTATGACAGGGGGTCAGCAGACCCAGTACTTC. Full variable domain (outside the CDR3, taken from reference TRBV13 and TRBJ2-5): AAGVIQSPRHLIKEKRETATLKCYPIPRHDTVYWYQQGPGQDPQFLISFYEKMQSDKGSIPDRFSAQQFSDYHSELNMSSLELGDSALYFCASSMTGGQQTQYFGPGTRLLVL.

This clone was observed a handful of times. The gene calls are TRBV5-4 and TRBJ1-2, with D possibly TRBD1 on 5 matching bases. Trimming left V 4 bases short and J 4 bases short, with 14 bases between. Per the germline V gene, CDR1 is SGHNT and CDR2 is YYREEE (reference sequence). The CDR3 runs to 14 residues. The CDR3 sequence: CASSRRDGFYGYTF. DNA for the CDR3: TGTGCCAGCAGCCGCCGGGACGGGTTCTATGGCTACACCTTC.

Ten or more counts support this clone. The chain joins TRBV4-3 to TRBJ2-1; 11 nucleotides agree with TRBD2. V lost 0 bases, J lost 7 bases, and 2 bases stayed unmatched. The CDR3 runs to 15 residues. Germline values: CDR1 LGHNA, CDR2 YSLEER. CDR3 amino acids: CASSQEPSGRNEQFF. In DNA, the CDR3 is TGCGCCAGCAGCCAAGAGCCTAGCGGGAGGAATGAGCAGTTCTTC.

The chain links TRBV28 to TRBJ1-2; TRBD1 aligns across 9 bases. V shed 6 bases, J shed 4 bases, and the junction held 3 bases outside the gene matches. This CDR3 spans 13 amino acids. Germline-derived CDR1 and CDR2 are MDHEN and SYDVKM. The CDR3, as DNA: TGTGCCAGCAGGAGGACAGGGGTCTATGGCTACACCTTC. It yields the protein CASRRTGVYGYTF.

This clone was detected ten times or more. This chain links TRBV7-2 with TRBJ2-7; D is ambiguous. This CDR3 is built from 13 residues. V dropped 5 bases and J dropped 4 bases, with 12 bases sitting between them. Germline V lookup: CDR1 SGHTA, CDR2 FQGNSA. The CDR3 nucleotides read TGTGCCAGCAGCATCCCCCCCCTATACGAGCAGTACTTC. As protein: CASSIPPLYEQYF.

The CDR3 loop reads CASSLAGTSNQPQHF. In DNA form, the CDR3 reads TGTGCCAGCAGCTTGGCCGGGACCAGCAATCAGCCCCAGCATTTT. This chain connects TRBV5-4 to TRBJ1-5; TRBD1 is a possible D gene (5 bases). The CDR3 sequence is 15 residues long. The V end lost 0 bases, the J end lost 1 base, and 8 bases lay between the germline ends. CDR1 and CDR2 (germline): SGHNT, YYREEE (reference sequence).

CDR3 loop: CASRRDLNTDTQYF. The CDR3 DNA reads as TGTGCCAGTAGAAGGGACCTCAACACAGATACGCAGTATTTT. The chain links TRBV19 to TRBJ2-3; D may correspond to TRBD1 or TRBD2 (5 bases each). There are 14 residues in the CDR3. With 6 bases removed from V and 2 bases from J, the gap between germline ends came to 12 bases. CDR1 is LNHDA, CDR2 SQIVND, per germline (reference sequence).

This clone occurred a few times. The chain has TRBV5-1 and TRBJ2-1, with TRBD2 matching over 15 bases. The CDR3 runs to 15 residues. Germline CDR1 SGHRS, CDR2 YFSETQ. V lost 4 bases to trimming and J lost 7 bases; unmatched junction nucleotides: 3. The CDR3 DNA is TGCGCCAGCAGCCCCGGGACTAGCGGGAGGAATGAGCAGTTCTTC. It specifies CASSPGTSGRNEQFF.